These 8 T cell receptor beta chains originate from one sample sequenced in a study of shared clonotypes between healthy human individuals. Sequencing was performed with immunoSEQ multiplex PCR; in TCRdb, only in-frame clones are kept and a portion is missing. This table has under 2,500,000 clones, more than 90% appearing once. The sample was naive CD4+ T cells sorted from blood. Described subset: CD45RA+ positively selected. The receptor source for this set is a man aged 18 to 30 in good health.

This clone is a singleton in its sample. J is TRBJ2-7 and V is TRBV27; TRBD2 agrees at 9 bases. Germline V gene data show CDR1 as MNHEY and CDR2 as SMNVEV (reference sequence). This CDR3 spans 18 amino acids. After removal of 2 bases from V and 2 bases from J, the junction contained 13 bases not matched to a gene. The CDR3 spells CASSLMILAGPSPYEQYF. The DNA of the CDR3 is TGTGCCAGCAGTTTAATGATCCTAGCGGGACCATCCCCCTACGAGCAGTACTTC.

CDR3 coding DNA: TGTGCTAGTCGCGGGGAGTCCCTCACCGGGGAGCTGTTTTTT. Protein product: CASRGESLTGELFF. The chain joins TRBV12-5 to TRBJ2-2; a possible D gene is TRBD2 (6 bases). Germline V gives CDR1 LGHNT, CDR2 FRNRAP. The CDR3 totals 14 residues. Trimming took off 8 bases at V and 4 bases at J, with 14 bases between the two ends.

The chain links TRBV7-9 to TRBJ1-2; 11 nucleotides match TRBD1. Per the germline V gene, CDR1 is SEHNR and CDR2 is FQNEAQ (reference sequence). The CDR3 spans 17 residues. The V segment lost 4 bases and the J segment 5 bases; nucleotides outside the gene matches: 12. Written as DNA, the CDR3 is TGTGCCAGCAGCTCACCGGGGACAGGGGGTATCTTTTATGGCTACACCTTC. Translation: CASSSPGTGGIFYGYTF.

V usage is TRBV5-6 and J usage is TRBJ1-6; 7 positions match TRBD1. After removal of 0 bases from V and 6 bases from J, the junction contained 3 bases not matched to a gene. The CDR3 runs 15 residues. The germline CDR1 and CDR2 sequences are SGHDT and YYEEEE. The CDR3 DNA reads as TGTGCCAGCAGCTTGGTTCAGGGGGGTAATTCACCCCTCCACTTT. Its protein product is CASSLVQGGNSPLHF.

The chain is built from TRBV25-1 and TRBJ1-6; D gene unclear. The V end lost 6 bases, the J end lost 9 bases, and 21 bases lay between the germline ends. Looked up from germline, CDR1 is MGHDK and CDR2 is SYGVNS. The CDR3 consists of 16 residues. The DNA of the CDR3 is TGTGCCAGCAGCGTTCAAGCTGGCAGCGCGAGTTCACCCCTCCACTTT. Translated, it gives CASSVQAGSASSPLHF.

This chain connects TRBV6-1 to TRBJ2-6; D not certain. The CDR3 contains 15 residues. V was pared by 2 bases and J by 0 bases, with 5 bases between. The germline V gene has CDR1 MNHNS and CDR2 SASEGT. The CDR3 DNA sequence: TGTGCCAGCAGTGAATTGGGCTCTGGGGCCAACGTCCTGACTTTC. As protein: CASSELGSGANVLTF.

The chain couples TRBV27 to TRBJ1-2; 10 bases align to TRBD1. This CDR3 spans 19 amino acids. Germline V lookup: CDR1 MNHEY, CDR2 SMNVEV (reference sequence). V lost 3 bases, J lost 1 base, and 14 bases stayed unmatched. In nucleotides, the CDR3 is TGTGCCAGCAGTTTTTTCCCCTTGGGACAGGGGACTTTTAACTATGGCTACACCTTC. It specifies CASSFFPLGQGTFNYGYTF.

The rearrangement joins TRBV27 to TRBJ2-7; tentative D call: TRBD1 (6 bases). The CDR3 has 15 amino acids. Trimming removed 2 bases at V and 4 bases at J, with 15 bases between. The germline CDR1 and CDR2 sequences are MNHEY and SMNVEV (reference sequence). CDR3 DNA: TGTGCCAGCAGTTTAGTACAGGGAGTGGTTTACGAGCAGTACTTC. Protein: CASSLVQGVVYEQYF.